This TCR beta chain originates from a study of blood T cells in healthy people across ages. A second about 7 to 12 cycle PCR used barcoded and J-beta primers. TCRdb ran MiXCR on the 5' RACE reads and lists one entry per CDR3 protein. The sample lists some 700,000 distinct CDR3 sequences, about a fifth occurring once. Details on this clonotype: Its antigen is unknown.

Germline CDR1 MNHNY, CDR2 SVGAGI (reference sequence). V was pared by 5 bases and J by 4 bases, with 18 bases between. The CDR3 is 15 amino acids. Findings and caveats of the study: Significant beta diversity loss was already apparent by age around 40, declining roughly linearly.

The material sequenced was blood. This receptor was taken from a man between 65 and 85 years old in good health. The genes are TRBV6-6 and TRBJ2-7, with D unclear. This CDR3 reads CASSRRTGGEYEQYF. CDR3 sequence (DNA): TGTGCCAGCAGTCGACGGACGGGCGGCGAGTACGAGCAGTACTTC.